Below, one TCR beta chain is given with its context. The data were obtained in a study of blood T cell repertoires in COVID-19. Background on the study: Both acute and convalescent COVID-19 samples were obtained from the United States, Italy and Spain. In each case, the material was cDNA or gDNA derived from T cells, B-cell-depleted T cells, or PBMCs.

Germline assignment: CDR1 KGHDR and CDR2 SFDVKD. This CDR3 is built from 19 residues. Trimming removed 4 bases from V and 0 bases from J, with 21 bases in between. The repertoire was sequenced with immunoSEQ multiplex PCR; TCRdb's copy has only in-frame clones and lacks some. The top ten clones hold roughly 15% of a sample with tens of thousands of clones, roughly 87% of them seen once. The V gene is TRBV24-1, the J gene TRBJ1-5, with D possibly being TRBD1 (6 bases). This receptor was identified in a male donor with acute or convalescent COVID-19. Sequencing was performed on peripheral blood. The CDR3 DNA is TGTGCCACCAGTGACTCCACCCGGGGGGCTTCGGATAGCAATCAGCCCCAGCATTTT. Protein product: CATSDSTRGASDSNQPQHF.